Shown below are 32 T cell receptor beta chains from a single sample sequenced in a study of shared clonotypes between healthy human individuals. The assay was immunoSEQ multiplex PCR, and TCRdb's table has in-frame clones only and misses some. The data show approximately 2.3 million clones, approximately 93% seen once. The sample was naive CD4+ T cells from PBMCs. Subset in this sample: CD45RA+ positively selected. The receptor source for this set is a man younger than 35 in good health. Some clones in this sample may be carry-over from other donors' samples.

The DNA for the CDR3 is TGTGCCAGCTCACCCACTGGAGTCTTTACTGAAGCTTTCTTT. Its translation is CASSPTGVFTEAFF. The chain joins TRBV18 to TRBJ1-1, with D uncertain. V dropped 3 bases and J dropped 5 bases, with 13 bases sitting between them. This CDR3 is built from 14 residues. Germline-derived CDR1 and CDR2 are KGHSH and LQKENI.

The V and J genes are TRBV5-1 and TRBJ2-5; 10 positions match TRBD2. J lost 1 base, V lost 4 bases, and 10 bases had no gene match. Germline V gene lookup returns CDR1 SGHRS and CDR2 YFSETQ. The CDR3 loop spans 17 amino acids. CDR3 DNA sequence: TGCGCCAGCAGCAAGATTACCGGGACTAGCGTCCAAGAGACCCAGTACTTC. Its translation: CASSKITGTSVQETQYF.

V gene TRBV11-3 combines with J gene TRBJ2-1; D is unresolved. Germline V gene sequence: CDR1 SGHNT, CDR2 YENEEA. The CDR3 runs to 14 residues. Trimming shortened V by 6 bases and J by 6 bases, and 15 bases separated the two germline ends. CDR3 sequence (DNA): TGTGCCAGCAGTGAATCGGTATATGGCAATGAGCAGTTCTTC. It is translated as CASSESVYGNEQFF.

This clone was picked up one time. The chain carries TRBV27 and TRBJ1-2; D uncertain. Germline V gene data show CDR1 as MNHEY and CDR2 as SMNVEV (reference sequence). Trimming took 6 bases from V and 0 from J, leaving 11 bases between them. The CDR3 totals 14 residues. CDR3 residues: CASSTGYANYGYTF. CDR3 bases: TGTGCCAGCAGCACGGGGTACGCTAACTATGGCTACACCTTC.

The chain carries TRBV15 and TRBJ2-1; TRBD2 agrees at 8 bases. V dropped 7 bases and J dropped 4; count of bases not matched to a gene: 12. The CDR3 runs to 16 residues. Looked up from germline, CDR1 is LNHNV and CDR2 is YYDKDF (reference sequence). The CDR3 sequence: CATTQGSGRWYNEQFF. Here the CDR3 DNA reads TGTGCCACCACCCAAGGAAGCGGGAGATGGTACAATGAGCAGTTCTTC.

The V gene is TRBV7-7, the J gene TRBJ2-2; possible D gene TRBD1, 6 bases. Germline loops: CDR1 SSHAT, CDR2 FNYEAQ (reference sequence). The CDR3 totals 13 residues. Between the trimmed V and J ends, which lost 3 bases and 6 bases, there was a span of 8 bases. CDR3 DNA sequence: TGTGCCAGCAGCTTCACAGGGTCCGGGGAGCTGTTTTTT. It yields the protein CASSFTGSGELFF. Combining the CDR3 with reference TRBV7-7 and TRBJ2-2 gives the whole variable domain GAGVSQSPRYKVTKRGQDVTLRCDPISSHATLYWYQQALGQGPEFLTYFNYEAQPDKSGLPSDRFSAERPEGSISTLTIQRTEQRDSAMYRCASSFTGSGELFFGEGSRLTVL.

The rearrangement uses TRBV7-2 and TRBJ2-1; possible D gene TRBD2, 6 bases. The CDR3 contains 14 residues. The ends were cut back, 11 bases at V and 0 bases at J, with 14 bases in the middle. Germline CDR1 is SGHTA and CDR2 is FQGNSA. Here the CDR3 reads CALRAGSSYNEQFF. The DNA of the CDR3 is TGTGCCCTTAGGGCGGGAAGCTCCTACAATGAGCAGTTCTTC.

V gene TRBV9 combines with J gene TRBJ2-7, with D tentatively TRBD1 or TRBD2 (5 bases each). The CDR3 loop spans 15 amino acids. The V gene lost 7 bases and the J gene lost 3 bases, with 20 bases spanning the gap. Germline lookup yields CDR1 SGDLS and CDR2 YYNGEE. The CDR3 loop reads CASGSRVWANYEQYF. CDR3 DNA sequence: TGTGCCAGCGGGAGCAGGGTTTGGGCAAACTACGAGCAGTACTTC.

The chain couples TRBV4-2 to TRBJ2-3; TRBD2 matches at 8 bases. CDR1 and CDR2 from the germline V gene are LGHNA and YNFKEQ. There are 16 residues in the CDR3. The V segment lost 1 base and the J segment 6 bases; nucleotides outside the gene matches: 9. CDR3 loop: CASSQAQGLAADTQYF. DNA of the CDR3: TGTGCCAGCAGCCAAGCGCAAGGACTAGCCGCGGATACGCAGTATTTT.

This clone is a singleton in its sample. The chain couples TRBV6-1 to TRBJ1-2; 7 positions match TRBD1. The CDR3 has 15 residues. The germline V gene has CDR1 MNHNS and CDR2 SASEGT. Germline trimming cut 6 bases from V and 5 bases from J; bases unmatched to any gene: 12. The CDR3 region has the DNA TGTGCCAGCAGCTCCGACAGGGCCATGATTTATGGCTACACCTTC. It translates to CASSSDRAMIYGYTF.

The chain combines TRBV7-9 with TRBJ1-2; no firm D call. The CDR3 totals 13 residues. Trimming removed 5 bases at V and 8 bases at J, with 15 bases between. Germline V lookup: CDR1 SEHNR, CDR2 FQNEAQ (reference sequence). CDR3 sequence (DNA): TGTGCCAGCAGCCGAACGGAGATTGGGGGCTACACCTTC. Protein sequence: CASSRTEIGGYTF.

The chain links TRBV7-4 to TRBJ1-2; the D gene is possibly TRBD1 (6 bases). The CDR3 is 16 amino acids. Germline V CDR1 and CDR2: SGHVT, SQSDAQ. Trimming removed 5 bases at V and 4 bases at J, with 20 bases between. DNA for the CDR3: TGTGCCAGCAGCCCGAGGGATCGGGGGGCGTCCTATGGCTACACCTTC. Protein product: CASSPRDRGASYGYTF.

The chain combines TRBV21-1 with TRBJ1-5. TRBV21-1 has pseudogene status. The CDR3 length is 16 residues. CDR3 in DNA: TGTGCCAGCAACAATATTAGACGGTATAGCAATCAGCCCCAGCATTTT. Encoded protein: CASNNIRRYSNQPQHF.

V and J are TRBV19 and TRBJ2-7; 9 bases align to TRBD1. The V gene end was trimmed by 9 bases and the J gene end by 8 bases; junction bases not matched to a gene: 11. From germline, CDR1 is LNHDA and CDR2 SQIVND (reference sequence). The CDR3 totals 13 residues. The CDR3 loop is CASTTGQGLKQYF. In nucleotides, the CDR3 is TGTGCCAGCACTACGGGACAGGGTCTAAAGCAGTACTTC.

The V and J genes are TRBV5-3 and TRBJ2-3; 10 positions match TRBD2. TRBV5-3 is noted as an ORF with a role that remains uncertain. The V gene end was trimmed by 0 bases and the J gene end by 6 bases; junction bases not matched to a gene: 10. This CDR3 contains 17 residues. The CDR3 loop is CARSLAVCLAGADTQYF. In DNA, the CDR3 is TGTGCCAGAAGCTTGGCAGTTTGTCTAGCGGGAGCGGATACGCAGTATTTT.

The chain employs TRBV5-4 and TRBJ2-2; 8 nucleotides align to TRBD2. Germline assignment: CDR1 SGHNT and CDR2 YYREEE (reference sequence). Trimming took 4 bases from V and 2 from J; bases not matched to a gene: 7. This CDR3 has 16 residues. DNA of the CDR3: TGTGCCAGCAGCCCTACTAGCGGAACTAACACCGGGGAGCTGTTTTTT. This sequence encodes CASSPTSGTNTGELFF.

This clone was found once. The chain is built from TRBV5-1 and TRBJ2-2, with D perhaps TRBD2 (5 bases). Per the germline V gene, CDR1 is SGHRS and CDR2 is YFSETQ. Trimming removed 4 bases from V and 5 bases from J, with 12 bases in between. This CDR3 is 14 amino acids long. The CDR3 bases are TGCGCCAGCAGCGAGGGAGCGGTGACCGGGGAGCTGTTTTTT. It yields the protein CASSEGAVTGELFF.

This chain links TRBV5-1 with TRBJ1-2, with D perhaps matching TRBD1 (5 bases). Germline V gene lookup returns CDR1 SGHRS and CDR2 YFSETQ. This CDR3 is 13 amino acids long. V lost 4 bases to trimming and J lost 3 bases, with 10 bases between them. CDR3 in DNA: TGCGCCAGCAGCGCGACAGACTACTATGGCTACACCTTC. Its protein is CASSATDYYGYTF.

For this clone: One end of the junction is discordant with germline, which a read error may explain. The same CDR3 also results from other DNA sequences found in this sample. The V and J genes are TRBV11-2 and TRBJ1-2; D remains ambiguous. CDR1 is SGHAT, CDR2 FQNNGV, per germline. The CDR3 has 13 amino acids. CDR3 residues: CASSLGLSYGYTF. In nucleotides, the CDR3 is TGTGCCAGCAGCTTAGGTCTCTCCTATGGTTACACCTTC.

The chain links TRBV18 to TRBJ1-5; 9 bases fit TRBD1. Germline CDR1 KGHSH, CDR2 LQKENI. This CDR3 is 15 amino acids long. V was pared by 5 bases and J by 5 bases, with 7 bases of the junction left unmatched. The DNA for the CDR3 is TGTGCCAGCTCATGGGACAGGGTTAGTCATCAGCCCCAGCATTTT. Translation: CASSWDRVSHQPQHF.

To note about this clone: The identical CDR3 is also encoded by other nucleotide sequences in the sample. V and J are TRBV7-2 and TRBJ2-3, with D maybe TRBD2 (5 bases). The germline V gene encodes CDR1 SGHTA and CDR2 FQGNSA. Trimming cost V 0 bases and J 5 bases, with 9 bases left between them. The CDR3 is made up of 14 amino acids. The CDR3 loop is CASSLARGVDTQYF. The CDR3 nucleotides are TGTGCCAGCAGCTTAGCCCGGGGTGTAGATACGCAGTATTTT.

About this clone: Other DNA sequences within the sample encode an identical CDR3. V is TRBV30 and J is TRBJ2-3; 7 bases align to TRBD2. V lost 4 bases and J lost 5; bases outside the gene matches: 3. The CDR3 sequence is 12 residues long. Germline CDR1 GTSNPN, CDR2 SVGIG (reference sequence). The chain's CDR3 is CAWTGGGDTQYF. The DNA of the CDR3 is TGTGCCTGGACGGGAGGAGGAGATACGCAGTATTTT.

The J gene is TRBJ2-7, the V gene TRBV19; maybe TRBD1 (5 bases). Germline CDR1 LNHDA, CDR2 SQIVND (reference sequence). The CDR3 length is 13 residues. V was cut by 8 bases and J by 3 bases, with 14 bases left in between. The CDR3 reads CASAATAVYEQYF. The CDR3 region has the DNA TGTGCCAGTGCGGCGACAGCAGTCTACGAGCAGTACTTC.

This clone came up once. Compared with germline, one end of the junction differs, possibly owing to a read error. The chain recombines TRBV29-1 with TRBJ2-5; 15 bases agree with TRBD2. The CDR3 loop spans 14 amino acids. The germline gives CDR1 SQVTM, CDR2 ANQGSEA. This CDR3 reads CSVEGTSGRETQYF. The CDR3 nucleotides read TGCAGCGTGGAAGGGACTAGCGGGAGGGAGACCCAGTACTTC. The full variable domain, its missing parts supplied by reference TRBV29-1 and TRBJ2-5, is SAVISQKPSRDICQRGTSLTIQCQVDSQVTMMFWYRQQPGQSLTLIATANQGSEATYESGFVIDKFPISRPNLTFSTLTVSNMSPEDSSIYLCSVEGTSGRETQYFGPGTRLLVL.

This chain joins TRBV11-2 and TRBJ2-1; 11 nucleotides match TRBD2. The J segment lost 5 bases and the V segment lost 4 bases, leaving 10 bases of the junction unmatched. Germline loops: CDR1 SGHAT, CDR2 FQNNGV. This CDR3 is built from 17 residues. CDR3 protein: CASSSRPGLAAHNEQFF. CDR3 DNA sequence: TGTGCCAGCAGCTCTCGACCGGGACTAGCGGCCCACAATGAGCAGTTCTTC.

The rearrangement links TRBV5-1 to TRBJ2-3; tentatively, D is TRBD1 (6 bases). The CDR3 runs to 16 residues. The germline CDR1 and CDR2 sequences are SGHRS and YFSETQ. V lost 0 bases, J lost 4 bases, and 15 bases lay in between. The CDR3 bases are TGCGCCAGCAGCTTGGTCCCCAGGGGCCCCGCAGATACGCAGTATTTT. This translates into CASSLVPRGPADTQYF.

V and J are TRBV29-1 and TRBJ2-4; D gene unclear. The CDR3 is made up of 13 amino acids. Deletions cut 6 bases from V and 0 bases from J, with 9 bases between. The germline V gene encodes CDR1 SQVTM and CDR2 ANQGSEA. The CDR3 here is CSVMGLAKNIQYF. The CDR3, as DNA: TGCAGCGTGATGGGTCTAGCCAAAAACATTCAGTACTTC.

Points on this clone: Distinct nucleotide sequences in the sample also encode this CDR3. The V gene is TRBV28, the J gene TRBJ2-2, with 8 positions matching TRBD1. Germline CDR1 and CDR2: MDHEN and SYDVKM. The CDR3 consists of 15 residues. V lost 2 bases to trimming and J lost 5 bases; unmatched junction nucleotides: 4. The CDR3 here is CASSLSQGATGELFF. The CDR3 DNA sequence: TGTGCCAGCAGTTTAAGCCAGGGGGCAACCGGGGAGCTGTTTTTT.

V usage is TRBV6-5 and J usage is TRBJ1-2; no reliable D call. Germline CDR1 MNHEY, CDR2 SVGAGI. Trimming cost V 8 bases and J 0 bases, with 7 bases left between them. The CDR3 runs to 12 residues. The CDR3 region is CASGSANYGYTF. Here the CDR3 DNA reads TGTGCCAGCGGAAGCGCTAACTATGGCTACACCTTC.

V and J are TRBV10-3 and TRBJ1-5, with TRBD1 matching over 10 bases. Looked up from germline, CDR1 is ENHRY and CDR2 is SYGVKD. V dropped 5 bases and J dropped 0; count of bases not matched to a gene: 10. The CDR3 consists of 18 residues. CDR3 sequence: CAISRTGTGVYSNQPQHF. In nucleotides, the CDR3 is TGTGCCATCAGTCGGACCGGGACAGGGGTCTATAGCAATCAGCCCCAGCATTTT.

In its sample, this clone was seen once. This rearrangement joins TRBV6-1 to TRBJ2-1; D call uncertain. V was shortened by 7 bases and J by 9 bases, with 19 bases between the two germline ends. CDR3 length: 14 amino acids. Per germline, CDR1 MNHNS and CDR2 SASEGT. This CDR3 reads CASTPKFAVGEQFF. In nucleotides, the CDR3 is TGTGCCAGCACCCCCAAGTTTGCCGTGGGTGAGCAGTTCTTC.

The chain has TRBV4-3 and TRBJ1-1; unclear D gene. This CDR3 spans 16 amino acids. The germline CDR1 and CDR2 sequences are LGHNA and YSLEER. With 4 bases removed from V and 0 bases from J, the gap between germline ends came to 15 bases. The CDR3 DNA sequence: TGCGCCAGCAGCCTAAGGCCGGGCCTGATGAACACTGAAGCTTTCTTT. This sequence encodes CASSLRPGLMNTEAFF.